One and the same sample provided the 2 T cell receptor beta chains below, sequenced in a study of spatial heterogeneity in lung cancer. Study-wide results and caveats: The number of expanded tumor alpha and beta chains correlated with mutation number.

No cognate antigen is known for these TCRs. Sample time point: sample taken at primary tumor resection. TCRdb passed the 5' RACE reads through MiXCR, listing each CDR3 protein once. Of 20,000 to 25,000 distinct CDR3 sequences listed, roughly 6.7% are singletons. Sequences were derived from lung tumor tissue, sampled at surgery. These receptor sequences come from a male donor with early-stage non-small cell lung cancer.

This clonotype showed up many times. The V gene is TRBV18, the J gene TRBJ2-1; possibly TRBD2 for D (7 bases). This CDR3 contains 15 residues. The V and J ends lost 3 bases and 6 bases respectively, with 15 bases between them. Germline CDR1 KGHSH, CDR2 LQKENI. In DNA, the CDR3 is TGTGCCAGCTCACCTAGGACTAGGGGGTCCAATGAGCAGTTCTTC. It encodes CASSPRTRGSNEQFF.

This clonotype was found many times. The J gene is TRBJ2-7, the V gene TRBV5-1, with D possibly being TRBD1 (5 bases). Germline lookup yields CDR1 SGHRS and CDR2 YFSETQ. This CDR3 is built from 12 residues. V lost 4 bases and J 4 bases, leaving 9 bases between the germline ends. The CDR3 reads CASSHTGYEQYF. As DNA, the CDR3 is TGCGCCAGCAGCCACACAGGTTACGAGCAGTACTTC.